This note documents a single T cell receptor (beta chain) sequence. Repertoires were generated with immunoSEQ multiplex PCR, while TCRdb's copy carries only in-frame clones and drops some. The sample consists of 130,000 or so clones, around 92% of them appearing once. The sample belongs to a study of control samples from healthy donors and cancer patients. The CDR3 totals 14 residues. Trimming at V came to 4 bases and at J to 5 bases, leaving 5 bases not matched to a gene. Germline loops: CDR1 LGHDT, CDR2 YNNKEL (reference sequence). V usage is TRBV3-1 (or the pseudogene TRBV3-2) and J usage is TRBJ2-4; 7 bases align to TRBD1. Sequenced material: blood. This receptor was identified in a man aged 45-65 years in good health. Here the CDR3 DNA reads TGTGCCAGCAGCCCCAGGGACAGAGAAAACATTCAGTACTTC. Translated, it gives CASSPRDRENIQYF.